One and the same sample provided the 15 T cell receptor beta chains below, sequenced in a study of cytomegalovirus exposure and HLA in healthy donors. The PCR employed 60 Vbeta primers together with 13 Jbeta primers. Clones were read by immunoSEQ multiplex PCR, and TCRdb kept only the in-frame ones, dropping some. The data contain about 64,000 clones, over 75% of them singletons. The sequencing input was PBMCs. The receptors come from a male donor in good health and CMV-seropositive.

The chain couples TRBV5-1 to TRBJ1-2; maybe TRBD1 (6 bases). In germline, CDR1 is SGHRS, CDR2 YFSETQ. The V gene lost 0 bases and the J gene lost 6 bases, with 9 bases spanning the gap. The CDR3 is 13 residues long. CDR3 coding DNA: TGCGCCAGCAGCTTGGTGGGGGCAGATGGCTACACCTTC. This codes for CASSLVGADGYTF.

The sample holds a few counts of this clone. The chain links TRBV6-5 to TRBJ1-5; D unclear. This CDR3 has 14 residues. Germline loops: CDR1 MNHEY, CDR2 SVGAGI. Trimming removed 4 bases at V and 8 bases at J, with 15 bases between. CDR3 in amino acids: CASSSLRGLEPQHF. The CDR3 bases are TGTGCCAGCAGTTCGTTGCGGGGTTTGGAGCCCCAGCATTTT.

This rearrangement joins TRBV7-2 to TRBJ2-1, with 14 bases matching TRBD2. Germline V gene lookup returns CDR1 SGHTA and CDR2 FQGNSA. This CDR3 region has 15 residues. V dropped 3 bases and J dropped 6; count of bases not matched to a gene: 1. CDR3 coding DNA: TGTGCCAGCAGCTTCGGGACTAGCGGGGGCAATGAGCAGTTCTTC. The encoded protein is CASSFGTSGGNEQFF.

The chain joins TRBV5-1 to TRBJ1-4; no clear D gene. V lost 0 bases and J lost 8, with 8 bases in between. Germline CDR1 is SGHRS and CDR2 is YFSETQ. The CDR3 runs to 13 residues. In DNA, the CDR3 is TGCGCCAGCAGCTTGGGACACCAAGAAAAACTGTTTTTT. Translation gives CASSLGHQEKLFF.

The genes are TRBV18 and TRBJ1-5; weak D call: TRBD1 (6 bases). The CDR3 runs 15 residues. Germline values: CDR1 KGHSH, CDR2 LQKENI. V was trimmed by 3 bases and J by 4 bases, leaving 13 bases between them. CDR3 DNA sequence: TGTGCCAGCTCACCCGAATGGACAGCTAATCAGCCCCAGCATTTT. Protein product: CASSPEWTANQPQHF.

The chain couples TRBV10-3 to TRBJ1-4; D uncertain. This CDR3 region has 15 residues. V lost 0 bases to trimming and J lost 6 bases, with 11 bases between them. CDR1 and CDR2 from the germline V gene are ENHRY and SYGVKD. The CDR3 region has the DNA TGTGCCATCAGTGAGTCTCACGAGGGTGATGAAAAACTGTTTTTT. Translating it yields CAISESHEGDEKLFF.

J is TRBJ2-4 and V is TRBV6-1; D may be TRBD1 (5 bases). The ends were cut back, 4 bases at V and 3 bases at J, with 19 bases in the middle. The CDR3 sequence is 17 residues long. Germline CDR1 and CDR2: MNHNS and SASEGT. CDR3 residues: CASSAFYVSQDKNIQYF. The CDR3 DNA reads TGTGCCAGCAGTGCTTTCTACGTTTCACAGGACAAAAACATTCAGTACTTC.

This rearrangement joins TRBV28 to TRBJ2-2; 8 nucleotides align to TRBD1. V was pared by 6 bases and J by 4 bases, with 4 bases of the junction left unmatched. From germline, CDR1 is MDHEN and CDR2 SYDVKM. The CDR3 has 14 amino acids. The CDR3: CASRTGGSTGELFF. CDR3 sequence (DNA): TGTGCCAGCAGAACAGGGGGTAGCACCGGGGAGCTGTTTTTT. Full variable domain (outside the CDR3, taken from reference TRBV28 and TRBJ2-2): DVKVTQSSRYLVKRTGEKVFLECVQDMDHENMFWYRQDPGLGLRLIYFSYDVKMKEKGDIPEGYSVSREKKERFSLILESASTNQTSMYLCASRTGGSTGELFFGEGSRLTVL.

This clone was detected only once. The genes are TRBV25-1 and TRBJ2-7; TRBD1 matches at 11 bases. V lost 2 bases to trimming and J lost 7 bases; unmatched junction nucleotides: 7. The CDR3 runs 15 residues. Germline loops: CDR1 MGHDK, CDR2 SYGVNS. CDR3 amino acids: CASSEPGTGGYEQYF. Here the CDR3 DNA reads TGTGCCAGCAGTGAACCCGGGACAGGGGGATATGAGCAGTACTTC.

The J gene is TRBJ2-3, the V gene TRBV4-1; tentative D call: TRBD1 (6 bases). This CDR3 has 14 amino acids. The germline V gene has CDR1 MGHRA and CDR2 YSYEKL. V lost 4 bases to trimming and J lost 4 bases, with 12 bases between them. CDR3 coding DNA: TGCGCCAGCAGCCTGGCAGGGGACCCAGATACGCAGTATTTT. Its protein is CASSLAGDPDTQYF.

The chain has TRBV18 and TRBJ1-1, with 11 bases that match TRBD1. Germline V lookup: CDR1 KGHSH, CDR2 LQKENI. J gave up 8 bases and V 5 bases, and 7 bases lay outside the gene matches. This CDR3 is 14 amino acids long. CDR3 loop: CASSSGTGGREAFF. The CDR3 nucleotides read TGTGCCAGCTCAAGCGGGACAGGGGGTCGGGAAGCTTTCTTT.

This clone was seen more than once but under ten times. The rearrangement uses TRBV10-3 and TRBJ2-3; the D gene is possibly TRBD2 (5 bases). This CDR3 has 17 residues. CDR1 and CDR2 (germline): ENHRY, SYGVKD. The germline V and J ends were trimmed by 4 bases and 3 bases, with 20 bases remaining between them. The CDR3 reads CAISGPLDHRRTDTQYF. The CDR3 DNA follows: TGTGCCATCAGTGGCCCCCTTGACCACCGGAGGACAGATACGCAGTATTTT.

This chain joins TRBV2 and TRBJ1-2; the D is unclear. There are 13 residues in the CDR3. V dropped 7 bases and J dropped 0 bases, with 9 bases sitting between them. CDR1 and CDR2 (germline): SNHLY, FYNNEI. For the CDR3, the DNA is TGTGCCAGCATAACAGAACCTAACTATGGCTACACCTTC. It is translated as CASITEPNYGYTF.

The gene calls are TRBV27 and TRBJ1-1, with 7 nucleotides matching TRBD1. CDR1 and CDR2 (germline): MNHEY, SMNVEV (reference sequence). The J segment lost 5 bases and the V segment lost 0 bases, leaving 9 bases of the junction unmatched. The CDR3 covers 16 residues. This CDR3 is CASSLSRLAGGTEAFF. CDR3 DNA: TGTGCCAGCAGTTTATCTCGGCTCGCAGGGGGAACTGAAGCTTTCTTT.

The chain links TRBV10-3 to TRBJ1-1, with D hard to call. In germline, CDR1 is ENHRY, CDR2 SYGVKD. The V and J ends lost 9 bases and 7 bases respectively, with 9 bases between them. CDR3 length: 10 residues. The CDR3 DNA is TGTGCCATTTTCAGAGGTGAAGCTTTCTTT. It yields the protein CAIFRGEAFF.